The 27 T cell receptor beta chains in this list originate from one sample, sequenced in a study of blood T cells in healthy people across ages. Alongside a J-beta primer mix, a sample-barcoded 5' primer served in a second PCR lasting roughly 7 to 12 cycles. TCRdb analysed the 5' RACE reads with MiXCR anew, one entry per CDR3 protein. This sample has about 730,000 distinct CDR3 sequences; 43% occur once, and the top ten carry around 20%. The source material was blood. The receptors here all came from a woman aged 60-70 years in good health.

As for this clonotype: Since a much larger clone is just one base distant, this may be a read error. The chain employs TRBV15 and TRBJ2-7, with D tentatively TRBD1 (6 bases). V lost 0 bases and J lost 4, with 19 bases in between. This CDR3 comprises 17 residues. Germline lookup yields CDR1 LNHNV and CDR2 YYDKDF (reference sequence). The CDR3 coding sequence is TGTGCCACCAGCAGAGAGGGTTCCGTGGCAGGGGCTTACGAGCAGTACTTC. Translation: CATSREGSVAGAYEQYF.

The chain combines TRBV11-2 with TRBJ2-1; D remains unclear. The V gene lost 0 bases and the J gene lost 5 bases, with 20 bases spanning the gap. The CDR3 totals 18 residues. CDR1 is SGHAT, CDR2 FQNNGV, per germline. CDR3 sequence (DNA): TGTGCCAGCAGCTTAGATCCCTTAGGTGTCTACACCAACAATGAGCAGTTCTTC. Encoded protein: CASSLDPLGVYTNNEQFF. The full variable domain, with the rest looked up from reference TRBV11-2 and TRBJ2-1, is EAGVAQSPRYKIIEKRQSVAFWCNPISGHATLYWYQQILGQGPKLLIQFQNNGVVDDSQLPKDRFSAERLKGVDSTLKIQPAKLEDSAVYLCASSLDPLGVYTNNEQFFGPGTRLTVL.

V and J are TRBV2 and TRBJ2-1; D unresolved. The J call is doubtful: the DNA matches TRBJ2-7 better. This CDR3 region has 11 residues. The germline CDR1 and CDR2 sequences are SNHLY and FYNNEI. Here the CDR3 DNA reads TGTGCCGCGAGGCAGGCTGATGAGCAGTACTTC. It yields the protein CAARQADEQYF.

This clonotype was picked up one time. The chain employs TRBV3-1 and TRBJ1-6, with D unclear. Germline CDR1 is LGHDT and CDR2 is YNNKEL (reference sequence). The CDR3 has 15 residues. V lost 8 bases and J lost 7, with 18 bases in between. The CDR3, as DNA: TGTGCCAGCTCCCCCCCGGGCTTAGGGAATTCACCCCTCCACTTT. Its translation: CASSPPGLGNSPLHF.

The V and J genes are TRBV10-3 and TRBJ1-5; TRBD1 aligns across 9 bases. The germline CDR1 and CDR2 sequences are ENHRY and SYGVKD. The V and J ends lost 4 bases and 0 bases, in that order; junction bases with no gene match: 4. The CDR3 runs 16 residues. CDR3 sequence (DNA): TGTGCCATCAGTGGGACAGGGGAGCATAGCAATCAGCCCCAGCATTTT. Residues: CAISGTGEHSNQPQHF.

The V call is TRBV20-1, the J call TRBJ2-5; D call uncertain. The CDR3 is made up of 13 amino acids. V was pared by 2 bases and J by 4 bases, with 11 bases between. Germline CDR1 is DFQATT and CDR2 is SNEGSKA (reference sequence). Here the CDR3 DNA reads TGCAGTGCTAGAACCCCGCACGGAGAGACCCAGTACTTC. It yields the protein CSARTPHGETQYF.

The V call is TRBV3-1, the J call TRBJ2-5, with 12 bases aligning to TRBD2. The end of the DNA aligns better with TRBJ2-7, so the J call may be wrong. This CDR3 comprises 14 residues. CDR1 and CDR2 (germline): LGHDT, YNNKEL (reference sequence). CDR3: CASSHRTSGAEQYF. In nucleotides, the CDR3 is TGTGCCAGCAGCCATAGGACTAGCGGGGCCGAGCAGTACTTC.

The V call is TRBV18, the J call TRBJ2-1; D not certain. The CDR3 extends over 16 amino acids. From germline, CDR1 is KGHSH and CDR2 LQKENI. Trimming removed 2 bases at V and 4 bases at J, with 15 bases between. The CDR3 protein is CASSPNKQSNYNEQFF. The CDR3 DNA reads TGTGCCAGCTCACCAAATAAACAGTCGAATTACAATGAGCAGTTCTTC.

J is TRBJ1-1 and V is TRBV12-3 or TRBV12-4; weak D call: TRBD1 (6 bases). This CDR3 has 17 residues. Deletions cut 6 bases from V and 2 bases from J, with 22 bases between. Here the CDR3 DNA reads TGTGCCAGCAGCTCCCCACAGGGTGGGGGGCTAAACACTGAAGCTTTCTTT. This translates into CASSSPQGGGLNTEAFF.

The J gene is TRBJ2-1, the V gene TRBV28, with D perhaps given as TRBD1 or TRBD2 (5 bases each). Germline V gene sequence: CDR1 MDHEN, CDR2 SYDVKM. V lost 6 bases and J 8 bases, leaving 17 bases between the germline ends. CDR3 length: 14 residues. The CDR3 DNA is TGTGCCAGCAGCACCGGGACGTCACTCTATGAGCAGTTCTTC. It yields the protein CASSTGTSLYEQFF.

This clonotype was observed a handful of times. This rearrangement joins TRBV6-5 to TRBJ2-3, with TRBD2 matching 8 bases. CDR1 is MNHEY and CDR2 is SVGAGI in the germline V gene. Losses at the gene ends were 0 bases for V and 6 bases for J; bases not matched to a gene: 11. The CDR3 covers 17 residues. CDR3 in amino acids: CASSYSSLRGGMDTQYF. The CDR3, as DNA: TGTGCCAGCAGTTACTCCAGCCTACGGGGGGGCATGGATACGCAGTATTTT.

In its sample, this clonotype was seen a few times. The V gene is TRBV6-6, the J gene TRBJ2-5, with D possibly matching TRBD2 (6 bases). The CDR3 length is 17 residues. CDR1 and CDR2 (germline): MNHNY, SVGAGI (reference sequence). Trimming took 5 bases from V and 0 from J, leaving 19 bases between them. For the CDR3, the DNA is TGTGCCAGCAGTCCTCCTGAGGGACTCCTGTACCAAGAGACCCAGTACTTC. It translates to CASSPPEGLLYQETQYF.

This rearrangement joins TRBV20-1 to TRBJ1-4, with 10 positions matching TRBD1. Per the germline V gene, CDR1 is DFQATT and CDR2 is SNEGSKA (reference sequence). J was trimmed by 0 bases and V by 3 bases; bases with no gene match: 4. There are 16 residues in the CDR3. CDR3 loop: CSARKTGGATNEKLFF. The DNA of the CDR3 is TGCAGTGCTAGGAAGACAGGGGGCGCAACTAATGAAAAACTGTTTTTT.

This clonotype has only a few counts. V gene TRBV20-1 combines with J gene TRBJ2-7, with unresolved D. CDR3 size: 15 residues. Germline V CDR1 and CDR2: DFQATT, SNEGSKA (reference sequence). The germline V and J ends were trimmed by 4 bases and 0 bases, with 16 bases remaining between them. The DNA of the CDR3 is TGCAGTGCTAATCCTCTCGTCACCAGCTCCTACGAGCAGTACTTC. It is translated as CSANPLVTSSYEQYF.

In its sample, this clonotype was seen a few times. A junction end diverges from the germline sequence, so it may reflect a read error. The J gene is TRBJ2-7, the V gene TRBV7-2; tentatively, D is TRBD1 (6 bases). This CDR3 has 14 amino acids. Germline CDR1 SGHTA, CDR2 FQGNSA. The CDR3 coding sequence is TGTGCCAGCATCTTAGAGGACAGCTCCTACGAGCAGTACTTC. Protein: CASILEDSSYEQYF.

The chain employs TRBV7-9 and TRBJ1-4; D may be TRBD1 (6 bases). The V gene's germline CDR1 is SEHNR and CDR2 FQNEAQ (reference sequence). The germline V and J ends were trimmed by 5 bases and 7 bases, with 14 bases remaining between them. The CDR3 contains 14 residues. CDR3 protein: CASSKQGVPEKLFF. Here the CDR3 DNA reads TGTGCCAGCAGCAAACAGGGAGTACCTGAAAAACTGTTTTTT.

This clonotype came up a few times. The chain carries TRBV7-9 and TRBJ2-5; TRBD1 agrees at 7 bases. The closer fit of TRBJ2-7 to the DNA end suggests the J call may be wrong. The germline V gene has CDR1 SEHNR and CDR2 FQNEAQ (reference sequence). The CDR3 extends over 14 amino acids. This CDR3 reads CASSPSGGLHEQYF. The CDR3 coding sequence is TGTGCCAGCAGCCCCTCAGGGGGTCTCCACGAGCAGTACTTC.

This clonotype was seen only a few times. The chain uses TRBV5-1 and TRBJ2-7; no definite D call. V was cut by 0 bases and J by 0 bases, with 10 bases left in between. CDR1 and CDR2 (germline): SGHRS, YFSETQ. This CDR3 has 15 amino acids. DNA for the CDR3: TGCGCCAGCAGCTTGGTAGGGCAAAGCTCCTACGAGCAGTACTTC. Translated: CASSLVGQSSYEQYF. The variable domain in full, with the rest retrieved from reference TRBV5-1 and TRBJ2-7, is KAGVTQTPRYLIKTRGQQVTLSCSPISGHRSVSWYQQTPGQGLQFLFEYFSETQRNKGNFPGRFSGRQFSNSRSEMNVSTLELGDSALYLCASSLVGQSSYEQYFGPGTRLTVT.

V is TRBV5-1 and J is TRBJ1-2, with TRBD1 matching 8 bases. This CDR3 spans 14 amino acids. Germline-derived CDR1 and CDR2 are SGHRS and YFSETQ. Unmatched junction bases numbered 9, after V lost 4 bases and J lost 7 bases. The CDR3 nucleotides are TGCGCCAGCAGCCCGGACAGGGATGACGCTGGCTACACCTTC. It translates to CASSPDRDDAGYTF.

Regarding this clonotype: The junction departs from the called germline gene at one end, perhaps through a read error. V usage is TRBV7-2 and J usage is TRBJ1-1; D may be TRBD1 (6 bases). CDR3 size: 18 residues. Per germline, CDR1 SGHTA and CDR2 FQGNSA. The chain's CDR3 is CASSQKGIGGLENIEAFF. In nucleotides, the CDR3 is TGTGCCAGCAGCCAAAAGGGGATCGGGGGCCTAGAGAACATTGAAGCTTTCTTT.

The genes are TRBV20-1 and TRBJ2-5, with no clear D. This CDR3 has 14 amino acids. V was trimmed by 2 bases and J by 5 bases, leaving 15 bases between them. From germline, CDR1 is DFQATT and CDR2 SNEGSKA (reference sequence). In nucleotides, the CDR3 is TGCAGTGCTAGATTCGGGCAGGCCGGGGAGACCCAGTACTTC. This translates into CSARFGQAGETQYF.

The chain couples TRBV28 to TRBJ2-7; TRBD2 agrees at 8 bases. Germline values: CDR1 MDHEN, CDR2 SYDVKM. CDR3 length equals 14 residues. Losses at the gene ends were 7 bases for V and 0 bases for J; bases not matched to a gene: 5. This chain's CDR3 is CASKRGGISYEQYF. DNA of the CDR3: TGTGCCAGCAAACGGGGGGGGATCTCCTACGAGCAGTACTTC. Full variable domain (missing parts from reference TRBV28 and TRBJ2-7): DVKVTQSSRYLVKRTGEKVFLECVQDMDHENMFWYRQDPGLGLRLIYFSYDVKMKEKGDIPEGYSVSREKKERFSLILESASTNQTSMYLCASKRGGISYEQYFGPGTRLTVT.

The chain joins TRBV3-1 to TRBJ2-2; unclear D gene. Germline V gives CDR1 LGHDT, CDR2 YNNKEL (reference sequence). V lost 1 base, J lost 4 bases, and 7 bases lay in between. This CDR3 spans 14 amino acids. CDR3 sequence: CASSQGPSTGELFF. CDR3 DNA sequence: TGTGCCAGCAGCCAAGGACCCTCCACCGGGGAGCTGTTTTTT.

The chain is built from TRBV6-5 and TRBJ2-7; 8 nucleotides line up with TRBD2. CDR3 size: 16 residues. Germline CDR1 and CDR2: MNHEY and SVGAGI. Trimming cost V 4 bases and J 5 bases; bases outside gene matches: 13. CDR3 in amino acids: CASSSRGTRGDHEQYF. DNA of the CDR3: TGTGCCAGCAGTTCTCGAGGGACTAGGGGGGACCACGAGCAGTACTTC.

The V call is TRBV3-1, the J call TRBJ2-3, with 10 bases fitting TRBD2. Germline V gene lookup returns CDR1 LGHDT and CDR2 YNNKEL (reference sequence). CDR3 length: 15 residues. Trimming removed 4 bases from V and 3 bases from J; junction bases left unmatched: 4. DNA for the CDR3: TGTGCCAGCAGCCTAAGCGGGAGGGATACAGATACGCAGTATTTT. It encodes CASSLSGRDTDTQYF.

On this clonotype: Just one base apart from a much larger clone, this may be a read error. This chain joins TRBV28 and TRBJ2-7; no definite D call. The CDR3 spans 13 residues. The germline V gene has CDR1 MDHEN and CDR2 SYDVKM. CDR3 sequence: CASSLVGRYGQYF. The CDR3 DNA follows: TGTGCCAGCAGTTTAGTTGGGCGCTACGGGCAGTACTTC.

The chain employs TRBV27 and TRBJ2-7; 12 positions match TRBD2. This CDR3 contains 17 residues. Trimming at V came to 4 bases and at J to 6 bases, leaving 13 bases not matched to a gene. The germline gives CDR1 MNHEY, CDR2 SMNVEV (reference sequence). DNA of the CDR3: TGTGCCAGCAGTTCTAGCGGGAGGGCCCTTCGGGTGTCCGAGCAGTACTTC. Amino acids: CASSSSGRALRVSEQYF.